A selection of T cell receptor beta chains follows, all from one sample in a study of blood T cell repertoires in COVID-19. Libraries were prepared by immunoSEQ multiplex PCR; TCRdb keeps only in-frame clonotypes and omits some of them. Of over 55,000 clones in the sample, 87% were seen once. The sequencing input was peripheral blood. The receptors come from a man aged 50-59 years with active COVID-19. Both conserved end residues are part of each CDR3. D genes are given only for firm matches. Size values are once, few and many counts, or a class for expanded clones, and some rows have none.

CASSRDVGSNEQFF	TGTGCCAGCTCAAGAGACGTGGGCAGCAATGAGCAGTTCTTC	.	TRBJ2-1	TRBV2	.
CASSQGGAYRVSGNTIYF	TGCGCCAGCAGCCAAGGGGGTGCCTACAGGGTCTCTGGAAACACCATATATTTT	.	TRBJ1-3	TRBV4-1	.
CASSPGTGGAFF	TGTGCCAGCAGCCCCGGGACAGGCGGCGCTTTCTTT	TRBD1	TRBJ1-1	TRBV6-6	.
CASKRGEGQEKLFF	TGTGCCAGCAAACGGGGTGAAGGGCAAGAAAAACTGTTTTTT	.	TRBJ1-4	TRBV6-6	.
CASSGGGWDGVYEQYF	TGTGCCAGCAGTGGGGGGGGTTGGGACGGAGTCTACGAGCAGTACTTC	TRBD2	TRBJ2-7	TRBV6-1	.
CASSRDAAGGPTDTQYF	TGTGCCAGCAGCCGGGACGCGGCGGGAGGGCCGACAGATACGCAGTATTTT	TRBD2	TRBJ2-3	TRBV7-6	.
CASSSPAGQETQYF	TGTGCCAGCAGTTCCCCCGCGGGCCAAGAGACCCAGTACTTC	.	TRBJ2-5	TRBV6-5	.
CASSLGQPNTEAFF	TGTGCCAGCAGCTTGGGACAGCCGAACACTGAAGCTTTCTTT	.	TRBJ1-1	TRBV5-4	once
CASSSRTGAEQYF	TGTGCCAGCAGCTCCAGGACAGGGGCCGAGCAGTACTTC	TRBD1	TRBJ2-7	TRBV5-5	.
CASSVGVGNTIYF	TGTGCCAGCAGTGTAGGGGTTGGAAACACCATATATTTT	.	TRBJ1-3	TRBV2	few
CASSSSGRGTGELFF	TGTGCCAGCAGCTCCAGCGGGAGGGGAACCGGGGAGCTGTTTTTT	TRBD2	TRBJ2-2	TRBV7-2	.
CASSVAQDRVLSEQYF	TGTGCCAGCAGCGTGGCACAGGACAGGGTTTTAAGCGAGCAGTACTTC	TRBD1	TRBJ2-7	TRBV9	.
CASSPPGQGISNEQFF	TGTGCCAGTAGTCCGCCGGGACAGGGAATTTCCAATGAGCAGTTCTTC	TRBD1	TRBJ2-1	TRBV19	once
CASSLVMGYGYTF	TGTGCCAGCAGCCTAGTAATGGGCTATGGCTACACCTTC	.	TRBJ1-2	TRBV6-5	.
CASSYGGGRSADTQYF	TGTGCCAGCAGTTATGGAGGCGGGAGAAGTGCAGATACGCAGTATTTT	TRBD2	TRBJ2-3	TRBV6-2/TRBV6-3	.
CASSPGTGDREQFF	TGTGCCAGCAGCCCCGGGACAGGGGATCGTGAGCAGTTCTTC	TRBD1	TRBJ2-1	TRBV7-9	.
CASGIGRADTQYF	TGTGCCAGCGGTATCGGGAGAGCAGATACGCAGTATTTT	.	TRBJ2-3	TRBV2	.